The 8 T cell receptor beta chains listed next were all sequenced from one sample in a study of blood T cell repertoires in COVID-19. This table comes from immunoSEQ multiplex PCR, and its TCRdb copy is limited to in-frame clones, with some not included. This table has about 190,000 clones, around four fifths appearing once. The sample comprised peripheral blood. The receptors were gathered from a woman aged 35 to 49 with acute or convalescent COVID-19.

The chain employs TRBV11-3 and TRBJ2-2, with a possible D match to TRBD1 (6 bases). CDR3 size: 19 residues. The germline gives CDR1 SGHNT, CDR2 YENEEA. Trimming shortened V by 0 bases and J by 1 base, and 18 bases separated the two germline ends. CDR3 residues: CASSLDQGSTTLNTGELFF. For the CDR3, the DNA is TGTGCCAGCAGCTTAGATCAGGGGTCGACTACCCTGAACACCGGGGAGCTGTTTTTT. Drawing the rest from reference TRBV11-3 and TRBJ2-2, the complete variable domain is EAGVVQSPRYKIIEKKQPVAFWCNPISGHNTLYWYLQNLGQGPELLIRYENEEAVDDSQLPKDRFSAERLKGVDSTLKIQPAELGDSAVYLCASSLDQGSTTLNTGELFFGEGSRLTVL.

This clone was seen just once. The chain has TRBV11-2 and TRBJ2-7, with 9 bases matching TRBD1. The germline V gene has CDR1 SGHAT and CDR2 FQNNGV. J lost 3 bases, V lost 1 base, and 13 bases had no gene match. The CDR3 covers 18 residues. CDR3 protein: CASSLGGTGNLKGYEQYF. In DNA, the CDR3 is TGTGCCAGCAGCTTAGGCGGGACAGGGAACTTGAAGGGCTACGAGCAGTACTTC.

This clone came up once. The chain couples TRBV5-1 to TRBJ2-5, with TRBD1 as a possible D gene (6 bases). There are 15 residues in the CDR3. CDR1 SGHRS and CDR2 YFSETQ come from the germline V gene. With 6 bases removed from V and 3 bases from J, the gap between germline ends came to 18 bases. This CDR3 is CASKWSGAAEETQYF. DNA of the CDR3: TGCGCCAGCAAATGGTCAGGGGCCGCCGAAGAGACCCAGTACTTC.

J is TRBJ2-7 and V is TRBV10-3; 11 nucleotides align to TRBD2. J gave up 4 bases and V 6 bases, and 5 bases lay outside the gene matches. The CDR3 contains 14 residues. From germline, CDR1 is ENHRY and CDR2 SYGVKD. This CDR3 reads CAISRTSGRYEQYF. CDR3 coding DNA: TGTGCCATCAGCCGGACTAGCGGGCGGTACGAGCAGTACTTC.

This clone has only one observation. This chain uses TRBV2 with TRBJ1-1; D unresolved. This CDR3 is built from 10 residues. Per germline, CDR1 SNHLY and CDR2 FYNNEI. Between the trimmed V and J ends, which lost 7 bases and 8 bases, there was a span of 8 bases. Here the CDR3 reads CASNRGEAFF. In DNA form, the CDR3 reads TGTGCCAGCAACCGAGGCGAAGCTTTCTTT. Supplemented by reference TRBV2 and TRBJ1-1, the full variable domain reads EPEVTQTPSHQVTQMGQEVILRCVPISNHLYFYWYRQILGQKVEFLVSFYNNEISEKSEIFDDQFSVERPDGSNFTLKIRSTKLEDSAMYFCASNRGEAFFGQGTRLTVV.

The chain is built from TRBV5-1 and TRBJ2-2, with 10 bases fitting TRBD1. The V gene end was trimmed by 7 bases and the J gene end by 0 bases; junction bases not matched to a gene: 0. The CDR3 loop spans 14 amino acids. The germline V gene encodes CDR1 SGHRS and CDR2 YFSETQ. CDR3 sequence: CASGQGANTGELFF. The DNA of the CDR3 is TGCGCCAGCGGACAGGGGGCGAACACCGGGGAGCTGTTTTTT.

This clone has just one count. CDR3 loop: CASSRDRNNEQFF. CDR3 in DNA: TGTGCCAGCAGTCGGGATCGGAACAATGAGCAGTTCTTC. V usage is TRBV6-5 and J usage is TRBJ2-1; possible D gene TRBD2, 5 bases. CDR1 and CDR2 from the germline V gene are MNHEY and SVGAGI. The CDR3 length is 13 residues. Between the trimmed V and J ends, which lost 5 bases and 5 bases, there was a span of 10 bases.

The chain joins TRBV30 to TRBJ2-7; 9 nucleotides match TRBD1. The germline V gene encodes CDR1 GTSNPN and CDR2 SVGIG (reference sequence). The CDR3 spans 13 residues. Germline trimming cut 1 base from V and 5 bases from J; bases unmatched to any gene: 3. In nucleotides, the CDR3 is TGTGCCTGGAGTGAGGGACAGGGAGACGAGCAGTACTTC. Residues: CAWSEGQGDEQYF. The entire variable domain, with the rest obtained from reference TRBV30 and TRBJ2-7, is as follows: SQTIHQWPATLVQPVGSPLSLECTVEGTSNPNLYWYRQAAGRGLQLLFYSVGIGQISSEVPQNLSASRPQDRQFILSSKKLLLSDSGFYLCAWSEGQGDEQYFGPGTRLTVT.